Listed below are T cell receptor beta chains from one sample, sequenced in a study of T cell repertoires in cytomegalovirus infection. TCRdb used MiXCR to reprocess the reads, holding one entry per CDR3 protein. The table records roughly 150,000 distinct CDR3 sequences, roughly a quarter of them present only once. Sequenced: PBMCs. Receptors originate from a human donor in good health (CMV status not recorded). Some clones in this sample may be carry-over from other donors' samples. Both conserved end residues are part of each CDR3. The D gene is left open where the match is weak. Clone size is not always given. Where it is, it says once, few, many or a class for expanded clones.

V gene: TRBV10-3
J gene: TRBJ1-3
clone size: .
D gene: TRBD1
CDR3 protein: CAISPTGQNSGNTIYF
CDR3 DNA: TGTGCCATCAGCCCCACGGGACAGAACTCTGGAAACACCATATATTTT

V gene: TRBV12-3/TRBV12-4
J gene: TRBJ2-1
clone size: .
D gene: TRBD2
CDR3 protein: CASTIAGVNEQFF
CDR3 DNA: TGTGCCAGCACAATAGCGGGAGTTAATGAGCAGTTCTTC

V gene: TRBV28
J gene: TRBJ1-5
clone size: .
D gene: .
CDR3 protein: CASTGLDSLYNQPQHF
CDR3 DNA: TGTGCCAGCACCGGACTCGACAGCCTCTACAATCAGCCCCAGCATTTT

V gene: TRBV7-2
J gene: TRBJ2-1
clone size: few
D gene: .
CDR3 protein: CASSLAYGSYNEQFF
CDR3 DNA: TGTGCCAGCAGCTTAGCGTATGGCTCCTACAATGAGCAGTTCTTC

V gene: TRBV19
J gene: TRBJ1-5
clone size: .
D gene: TRBD1
CDR3 protein: CASIVTGGNQPQHF
CDR3 DNA: TGTGCCAGTATTGTGACAGGGGGCAATCAGCCCCAGCATTTT

V gene: TRBV27
J gene: TRBJ2-5
clone size: .
D gene: TRBD1
CDR3 protein: CASSSRTGDVRETQYF
CDR3 DNA: TGTGCCAGCAGTTCCCGGACAGGGGACGTGCGGGAGACCCAGTACTTC

V gene: TRBV7-8
J gene: TRBJ2-5
clone size: many
D gene: .
CDR3 protein: CASSHTLADQETQYF
CDR3 DNA: TGTGCCAGCAGCCATACCTTGGCGGACCAAGAGACCCAGTACTTC

V gene: TRBV6-1
J gene: TRBJ2-7
clone size: .
D gene: .
CDR3 protein: CASSDFSSSYEQYF
CDR3 DNA: TGTGCCAGCAGTGATTTCTCGAGCTCCTACGAGCAGTACTTC

V gene: TRBV7-2
J gene: TRBJ2-1
clone size: many
D gene: TRBD1
CDR3 protein: CASSTGQGARESTYNEQFF
CDR3 DNA: TGTGCCAGCAGCACGGGACAGGGGGCGAGAGAGAGTACCTACAATGAGCAGTTCTTC

V gene: TRBV6-5
J gene: TRBJ1-2
clone size: .
D gene: TRBD1
CDR3 protein: CASSYDGTAAEIYGYTF
CDR3 DNA: TGTGCCAGCAGTTACGACGGGACAGCCGCTGAAATCTATGGCTACACCTTC

V gene: TRBV27
J gene: TRBJ1-2
clone size: .
D gene: .
CDR3 protein: CASSSGTAPAYGYTF
CDR3 DNA: TGTGCCAGCAGTTCCGGGACGGCCCCGGCTTATGGCTACACCTTC

V gene: TRBV7-8
J gene: TRBJ2-5
clone size: .
D gene: .
CDR3 protein: CASSQIRRGKQETQYF
CDR3 DNA: TGTGCCAGCAGCCAAATACGGAGGGGCAAACAAGAGACCCAGTACTTC

V gene: TRBV6-5
J gene: TRBJ2-2
clone size: .
D gene: .
CDR3 protein: CASSYSRGLFANTGELFF
CDR3 DNA: TGTGCCAGCAGTTACTCGAGGGGACTTTTCGCGAACACCGGGGAGCTGTTTTTT

V gene: TRBV20-1
J gene: TRBJ2-1
clone size: once
D gene: TRBD2
CDR3 protein: CSAKTSGSHNEQFF
CDR3 DNA: TGCAGTGCAAAGACTAGCGGGAGTCACAATGAGCAGTTCTTC

V gene: TRBV7-6
J gene: TRBJ1-1
clone size: few
D gene: TRBD1
CDR3 protein: CASSLVAGRRDRNTEAFF
CDR3 DNA: TGTGCCAGCAGCTTAGTCGCGGGCCGTCGGGACAGGAACACTGAAGCTTTCTTT

V gene: TRBV12-3/TRBV12-4
J gene: TRBJ2-1
clone size: .
D gene: .
CDR3 protein: CASSGRSGPYNEQFF
CDR3 DNA: TGTGCCAGCAGCGGACGGAGTGGACCCTACAATGAGCAGTTCTTC

V gene: TRBV29-1
J gene: TRBJ1-1
clone size: few
D gene: .
CDR3 protein: CSVDKYRVNTEAFF
CDR3 DNA: TGCAGCGTTGATAAGTACAGGGTGAACACTGAAGCTTTCTTT

V gene: TRBV2
J gene: TRBJ2-6
clone size: .
D gene: .
CDR3 protein: CASSGRGSGANVLTF
CDR3 DNA: TGTGCCAGCTCGGGCAGGGGCTCTGGGGCCAACGTCCTGACTTTC

V gene: TRBV27
J gene: TRBJ2-2
clone size: few
D gene: TRBD2
CDR3 protein: CASTQRTTSGRPTGELFF
CDR3 DNA: TGTGCCAGCACCCAAAGGACCACTAGCGGGAGACCCACCGGGGAGCTGTTTTTT

V gene: TRBV7-3
J gene: TRBJ2-6
clone size: many
D gene: .
CDR3 protein: CASSLTRAAQRANVLTF
CDR3 DNA: TGTGCCAGCAGCTTAACCCGGGCCGCACAGCGGGCCAACGTCCTGACTTTC

V gene: TRBV6-1
J gene: TRBJ1-2
clone size: .
D gene: TRBD1
CDR3 protein: CASRPTGVDGYTF
CDR3 DNA: TGTGCCAGCAGACCTACAGGGGTAGATGGCTACACCTTC

V gene: TRBV4-1
J gene: TRBJ1-2
clone size: many
D gene: .
CDR3 protein: CASSQDPSGMYGYTF
CDR3 DNA: TGCGCCAGCAGCCAAGATCCGTCAGGGATGTATGGCTACACCTTC

V gene: TRBV19
J gene: TRBJ2-7
clone size: few
D gene: .
CDR3 protein: CASSMDSIEQYF
CDR3 DNA: TGTGCCAGTAGTATGGACAGTATCGAGCAGTACTTC

V gene: TRBV7-4
J gene: TRBJ2-6
clone size: .
D gene: .
CDR3 protein: CASSFRSAIRSGAYVLTF
CDR3 DNA: TGTGCCAGCAGCTTCAGGTCAGCCATCCGCTCTGGGGCCTACGTCCTGACTTTC

V gene: TRBV28
J gene: TRBJ1-5
clone size: .
D gene: .
CDR3 protein: CASSGTYNQPQHF
CDR3 DNA: TGTGCCAGCAGTGGGACATACAATCAGCCCCAGCATTTT

V gene: TRBV2
J gene: TRBJ1-5
clone size: .
D gene: TRBD1
CDR3 protein: CTSSEGQGGQPQHF
CDR3 DNA: TGTACCAGCAGTGAAGGACAGGGCGGCCAGCCCCAGCATTTT

V gene: TRBV20-1
J gene: TRBJ2-1
clone size: .
D gene: TRBD2
CDR3 protein: CSAPTSGRHSYNEQFF
CDR3 DNA: TGCAGTGCTCCAACTAGCGGGAGACACTCCTACAATGAGCAGTTCTTC

V gene: TRBV19
J gene: TRBJ1-1
clone size: few
D gene: .
CDR3 protein: CASRGTPPETEAFF
CDR3 DNA: TGTGCCAGTAGGGGGACCCCCCCGGAGACTGAAGCTTTCTTT

V gene: TRBV5-5
J gene: TRBJ2-2
clone size: .
D gene: .
CDR3 protein: CASSLQGGPGGELFF
CDR3 DNA: TGTGCCAGCAGCTTGCAAGGGGGGCCAGGCGGGGAGCTGTTTTTT

V gene: TRBV7-8
J gene: TRBJ2-3
clone size: .
D gene: TRBD2
CDR3 protein: CASSLGLAGVKGYTDTQYF
CDR3 DNA: TGTGCCAGCAGCTTAGGACTAGCGGGAGTAAAAGGATACACAGATACGCAGTATTTT

V gene: TRBV7-2
J gene: TRBJ2-1
clone size: few
D gene: .
CDR3 protein: CASSLARARGEKRSYNEQFF
CDR3 DNA: TGTGCCAGCAGCTTAGCGCGTGCCAGGGGGGAAAAGAGGTCCTACAATGAGCAGTTCTTC

V gene: TRBV7-2
J gene: TRBJ2-1
clone size: many
D gene: TRBD2
CDR3 protein: CASSLARWTSGYNEQFF
CDR3 DNA: TGTGCCAGCAGCTTAGCGCGATGGACTAGCGGTTACAATGAGCAGTTCTTC

V gene: TRBV19
J gene: TRBJ2-1
clone size: .
D gene: .
CDR3 protein: CASSTTPRIEQFF
CDR3 DNA: TGTGCCAGTAGTACGACACCACGGATTGAGCAGTTCTTC

V gene: TRBV28
J gene: TRBJ1-5
clone size: many
D gene: .
CDR3 protein: CASSLSAVNQPQHF
CDR3 DNA: TGTGCCAGCAGTTTATCGGCAGTCAATCAGCCCCAGCATTTT

V gene: TRBV6-2/TRBV6-3
J gene: TRBJ2-1
clone size: many
D gene: .
CDR3 protein: CASSHSNNEQFF
CDR3 DNA: TGTGCCAGCAGCCACTCAAATAATGAGCAGTTCTTC

V gene: TRBV7-3
J gene: TRBJ2-1
clone size: .
D gene: TRBD2
CDR3 protein: CASSPSSGSYEQFF
CDR3 DNA: TGTGCCAGCAGCCCAAGTAGCGGGAGCTATGAGCAGTTCTTC

V gene: TRBV7-2
J gene: TRBJ1-5
clone size: many
D gene: TRBD1
CDR3 protein: CASSYQTGGLQPQHF
CDR3 DNA: TGTGCCAGCAGCTACCAGACAGGGGGCCTTCAGCCCCAGCATTTT

V gene: TRBV7-9
J gene: TRBJ1-2
clone size: .
D gene: TRBD1
CDR3 protein: CASSWLRDRHYGYTF
CDR3 DNA: TGTGCCAGCAGCTGGCTCCGGGACAGGCACTATGGCTACACCTTC

V gene: TRBV7-2
J gene: TRBJ2-7
clone size: many
D gene: .
CDR3 protein: CASGGALYEQYF
CDR3 DNA: TGTGCCAGCGGTGGTGCCTTATACGAGCAGTACTTC

V gene: TRBV7-2
J gene: TRBJ1-1
clone size: many
D gene: .
CDR3 protein: CASSLGVRSLEAFF
CDR3 DNA: TGTGCCAGCAGCCTTGGGGTTCGAAGCCTCGAAGCTTTCTTT

V gene: TRBV7-9
J gene: TRBJ2-3
clone size: many
D gene: .
CDR3 protein: CASSLGTIQDTQYF
CDR3 DNA: TGTGCCAGCAGCTTAGGGACTATACAAGATACGCAGTATTTT

V gene: TRBV12-3/TRBV12-4
J gene: TRBJ1-4
clone size: .
D gene: .
CDR3 protein: CASSPSRGLQGEEKLFF
CDR3 DNA: TGTGCCAGCAGTCCTTCTCGGGGCCTCCAAGGGGAGGAAAAACTGTTTTTT

V gene: TRBV7-2
J gene: TRBJ1-3
clone size: many
D gene: TRBD1
CDR3 protein: CASSLARDRVIGNTIYF
CDR3 DNA: TGTGCCAGCAGCTTGGCCCGGGACAGGGTAATTGGAAACACCATATATTTT

V gene: TRBV11-2
J gene: TRBJ2-7
clone size: many
D gene: TRBD1
CDR3 protein: CASSSTSGQVFEQYF
CDR3 DNA: TGTGCCAGCAGCTCTACTTCGGGACAGGTTTTCGAGCAGTACTTC

V gene: TRBV29-1
J gene: TRBJ2-1
clone size: .
D gene: .
CDR3 protein: CSVESRGMYNEQFF
CDR3 DNA: TGCAGCGTTGAATCGAGGGGTATGTACAATGAGCAGTTCTTC

V gene: TRBV7-9
J gene: TRBJ1-5
clone size: .
D gene: .
CDR3 protein: CASSLDPSMASNQPQHF
CDR3 DNA: TGTGCCAGCAGCTTGGACCCCTCTATGGCGAGCAATCAGCCCCAGCATTTT

V gene: TRBV4-1
J gene: TRBJ2-1
clone size: few
D gene: TRBD2
CDR3 protein: CASSQDEKRGNEQFF
CDR3 DNA: TGCGCCAGCAGCCAAGATGAGAAGCGGGGCAATGAGCAGTTCTTC

V gene: TRBV12-3/TRBV12-4
J gene: TRBJ1-1
clone size: few
D gene: TRBD1
CDR3 protein: CASSLGTGRDTEAFF
CDR3 DNA: TGTGCCAGCAGTTTAGGGACAGGGAGGGACACTGAAGCTTTCTTT

V gene: TRBV7-2
J gene: TRBJ2-1
clone size: many
D gene: .
CDR3 protein: CASSPDRGTYNEQFF
CDR3 DNA: TGTGCCAGCAGCCCTGACAGAGGTACTTACAATGAGCAGTTCTTC

V gene: TRBV4-1
J gene: TRBJ1-6
clone size: few
D gene: .
CDR3 protein: CASSQVPPRSGGISPLHF
CDR3 DNA: TGCGCCAGCAGCCAAGTACCCCCCCGGAGTGGAGGTATATCACCCCTCCACTTT

V gene: TRBV10-2
J gene: TRBJ2-2
clone size: many
D gene: .
CDR3 protein: CASRPGPANTGELFF
CDR3 DNA: TGCGCCAGCAGGCCGGGACCCGCGAACACCGGGGAGCTGTTTTTT

V gene: TRBV2
J gene: TRBJ1-2
clone size: .
D gene: .
CDR3 protein: CASSDVGVGDYGYTF
CDR3 DNA: TGTGCCAGCAGTGATGTAGGTGTTGGGGACTATGGCTACACCTTC

V gene: TRBV7-2
J gene: TRBJ1-5
clone size: many
D gene: .
CDR3 protein: CASSLVQGTNQPQHF
CDR3 DNA: TGTGCCAGCAGCTTAGTGCAGGGTACTAATCAGCCCCAGCATTTT

V gene: TRBV19
J gene: TRBJ1-5
clone size: many
D gene: .
CDR3 protein: CASSIDMGASNQPQHF
CDR3 DNA: TGTGCCAGTAGTATAGATATGGGGGCCAGCAATCAGCCCCAGCATTTT

V gene: TRBV3-1
J gene: TRBJ2-1
clone size: .
D gene: TRBD2
CDR3 protein: CASSHRSVAGGPRYNEQFF
CDR3 DNA: TGTGCCAGCAGCCATAGATCGGTAGCGGGGGGCCCGAGATACAATGAGCAGTTCTTC

V gene: TRBV5-1
J gene: TRBJ2-5
clone size: many
D gene: TRBD1
CDR3 protein: CASSQQGAETQYF
CDR3 DNA: TGCGCCAGCAGCCAACAGGGGGCTGAGACCCAGTACTTC